This TCR beta chain is drawn from a study of T cell changes during pregnancy in multiple sclerosis (dated by TCRdb to about 2019). Turning to the overall study: In women with multiple sclerosis, the researchers looked at how the T cell repertoire shifted as pregnancy progressed.

The library was produced with the immunoSEQ multiplex PCR assay. TCRdb took over this immuneACCESS table, retaining in-frame rearrangements with V and J assigned. Such tables are incomplete; in checked studies, under half of the missing clones stem from an unresolved V gene, and the remainder is unexplained. The sample table holds 75,000 to 100,000 clones, of which around nine tenths were seen once. The ten largest account for approximately 0.76% of the sample. As to this clone: No cognate antigen has been identified for it. Base qualities are not at hand, and no much larger clone is one base apart.

Taken from cysteine to phenylalanine, the CDR3 has 15 residues. Here the CDR3 DNA is all that survives: 45 bases in frame from base 1. The V and J ends are trimmed by 3 bases and 4 bases, leaving 15 bases between them. CDR1 KGHSH and CDR2 LQKENI are derived from the germline V gene. The source of this sequence is a female donor in good health, enrolled as a control in a pregnancy study. The sequence joins TRBV18 to TRBJ1-2; a weak D assignment points to TRBD1 (6 bases agree). The specimen comprised peripheral blood, sampled in the second trimester of pregnancy. The nucleotide sequence reads TGTGCCAGCTCACCCCCGGACAGAAATAGCTATGGCTACACCTTC. Translated, it gives CASSPPDRNSYGYTF.